These 27 T cell receptor beta chains came from one sample sequenced in a study of cytomegalovirus exposure and HLA in healthy donors. Both 60 Vbeta primers and 13 Jbeta primers went into the PCR. Only in-frame clones appear in the TCRdb table, and some are missing; sequencing was by immunoSEQ multiplex PCR. The sample comprises more than 95,000 clones, 80% to 85% of which are singletons, and around 6.9% rests with the top ten. The sample was PBMCs. These receptors were taken from a man aged 30-40 years in good health and CMV-seropositive.

The V and J genes are TRBV6-5 and TRBJ2-7, with a weak D call TRBD2 (6 bases). The CDR3 consists of 13 residues. V gave up 2 bases and J gave up 6 bases, with 11 bases separating them. Looked up from germline, CDR1 is MNHEY and CDR2 is SVGAGI. CDR3 protein: CASSYPGETEQYF. Here the CDR3 DNA reads TGTGCCAGCAGTTACCCGGGGGAGACCGAGCAGTACTTC.

The chain carries TRBV5-6 and TRBJ2-3; TRBD2 agrees at 7 bases. The CDR3 runs to 17 residues. CDR1 SGHDT and CDR2 YYEEEE come from the germline V gene. Trimming removed 2 bases from V and 0 bases from J; junction bases left unmatched: 9. As DNA, the CDR3 is TGTGCCAGCAGCTTACAAACCGGGACTACTAGCACAGATACGCAGTATTTT. The encoded protein is CASSLQTGTTSTDTQYF.

The chain recombines TRBV7-6 with TRBJ1-2; D might be TRBD1 (6 bases). Trimming stripped 5 bases from V and 4 bases from J, with 11 bases between. In germline, CDR1 is SGHVS, CDR2 FNYEAQ. The CDR3 covers 13 residues. For the CDR3, the DNA is TGTGCCAGCAGCCCCGGACAGATCTATGGCTACACCTTC. It encodes CASSPGQIYGYTF.

The chain uses TRBV15 and TRBJ1-2; TRBD1 is a possible D gene (5 bases). V was cut by 1 base and J by 4 bases, with 13 bases left in between. This CDR3 has 15 residues. Germline V lookup: CDR1 LNHNV, CDR2 YYDKDF (reference sequence). The CDR3: CATSRGGAGGYGYTF. CDR3 DNA: TGTGCCACCAGCAGAGGGGGCGCCGGTGGCTATGGCTACACCTTC.

The chain is built from TRBV4-3 and TRBJ1-4, with 12 bases fitting TRBD1. Germline V lookup: CDR1 LGHNA, CDR2 YSLEER. CDR3 size: 16 residues. The trim removed 3 bases at V and 11 bases at J, leaving 10 bases unmatched. The CDR3, as DNA: TGCGCCAGCAGCCAGGAACCGGGACAGGGGGCGATGAAACTGTTTTTT. Translating it yields CASSQEPGQGAMKLFF.

The V and J genes are TRBV27 and TRBJ1-6; 10 nucleotides match TRBD1. Trimming took 5 bases from V and 10 from J; bases not matched to a gene: 5. The germline V gene encodes CDR1 MNHEY and CDR2 SMNVEV (reference sequence). The CDR3 spans 14 residues. Written as DNA, the CDR3 is TGTGCCAGCAGTATCGACAGGGGGCACTCACCCCTCCACTTT. Translated, it gives CASSIDRGHSPLHF.

The chain joins TRBV10-3 to TRBJ2-2; 10 nucleotides line up with TRBD2. The V gene's germline CDR1 is ENHRY and CDR2 SYGVKD. The CDR3 loop spans 17 amino acids. The V segment lost 4 bases and the J segment 0 bases; nucleotides outside the gene matches: 5. CDR3 protein: CAISGSGGAPNTGELFF. The CDR3 DNA reads as TGTGCCATCAGTGGGAGCGGGGGGGCCCCGAACACCGGGGAGCTGTTTTTT.

The chain couples TRBV18 to TRBJ2-7, with a weak D call TRBD2 (5 bases). The V and J ends lost 2 bases and 6 bases respectively, with 11 bases between them. The CDR3 spans 13 residues. The V gene's germline CDR1 is KGHSH and CDR2 LQKENI. The CDR3 DNA is TGTGCCAGCTCACCATCCGATCGGGGCGAGCAGTACTTC. Amino acids: CASSPSDRGEQYF.

This sequence joins TRBV30 and TRBJ2-5; tentatively, D is TRBD2 (5 bases). CDR1 is GTSNPN and CDR2 is SVGIG in the germline V gene (reference sequence). Deletions cut 5 bases from V and 9 bases from J, with 25 bases between. This CDR3 contains 15 residues. The CDR3 loop reads CAWAPPGSWGRAQYF. The CDR3 bases are TGTGCCTGGGCCCCCCCTGGGAGTTGGGGAAGGGCCCAGTACTTC.

This clone was seen a handful of times. The J gene is TRBJ1-3, the V gene TRBV2; 9 nucleotides align to TRBD1. Germline loops: CDR1 SNHLY, CDR2 FYNNEI. The CDR3 extends over 14 amino acids. Trimming removed 6 bases from V and 4 bases from J; junction bases left unmatched: 4. The CDR3 DNA sequence: TGTGCCAGCAGACAGGGGGCGTCAGGAAACACCATATATTTT. Protein: CASRQGASGNTIYF.

This clone was seen only a few times. J is TRBJ1-1 and V is TRBV19; D is possibly TRBD1 (6 bases). Germline values: CDR1 LNHDA, CDR2 SQIVND (reference sequence). V was trimmed by 1 base and J by 2 bases, leaving 11 bases between them. The CDR3 has 15 residues. This chain's CDR3 is CASSIVNRVNTEAFF. For the CDR3, the DNA is TGTGCCAGTAGTATAGTCAACAGGGTTAACACTGAAGCTTTCTTT.

J is TRBJ1-4 and V is TRBV13, with 9 nucleotides matching TRBD1. The CDR3 consists of 16 residues. Per germline, CDR1 PRHDT and CDR2 FYEKMQ (reference sequence). Unmatched junction bases numbered 11, after V lost 2 bases and J lost 10 bases. The CDR3 DNA reads as TGTGCCAGCAGCTTATTACGGACAGGGGTCGGACGAAAACTGTTTTTT. This codes for CASSLLRTGVGRKLFF.

This clone occurred a few times. Other DNA variants within this sample encode the same CDR3. The chain employs TRBV2 and TRBJ1-3, with no clear D. Germline V CDR1 and CDR2: SNHLY, FYNNEI. V lost 1 base to trimming and J lost 0 bases, with 7 bases between them. This CDR3 has 15 amino acids. This CDR3 is CASSEGPSSGNTIYF. CDR3 nucleotides: TGTGCCAGCAGTGAAGGGCCCAGCTCTGGAAACACCATATATTTT.

The chain uses TRBV18 and TRBJ1-1; D unresolved. Germline V gene lookup returns CDR1 KGHSH and CDR2 LQKENI. Between the trimmed V and J ends, which lost 1 base and 1 base, there was a span of 10 bases. This CDR3 is 15 amino acids long. CDR3 amino acids: CASSPQKHQNTEAFF. Written as DNA, the CDR3 is TGTGCCAGCTCACCACAAAAACACCAGAACACTGAAGCTTTCTTT. Using reference TRBV18 and TRBJ1-1 for the parts outside the CDR3, the full variable domain is NAGVMQNPRHLVRRRGQEARLRCSPMKGHSHVYWYRQLPEEGLKFMVYLQKENIIDESGMPKERFSAEFPKEGPSILRIQQVVRGDSAAYFCASSPQKHQNTEAFFGQGTRLTVV.

The chain employs TRBV30 and TRBJ2-3; 7 nucleotides agree with TRBD2. Unmatched junction bases numbered 3, after V lost 2 bases and J lost 1 base. Germline V gene data show CDR1 as GTSNPN and CDR2 as SVGIG (reference sequence). The CDR3 covers 14 residues. The CDR3 is CAWSWSGGTDTQYF. As DNA, the CDR3 is TGTGCCTGGAGTTGGAGCGGGGGCACAGATACGCAGTATTTT.

The chain combines TRBV5-6 with TRBJ2-7; D not resolved. V was cut by 0 bases and J by 6 bases, with 10 bases left in between. The CDR3 contains 13 residues. Germline V gene data show CDR1 as SGHDT and CDR2 as YYEEEE. The CDR3 DNA sequence: TGTGCCAGCAGCTTGGGGTATCCGGGCGAGCAGTACTTC. The encoded protein is CASSLGYPGEQYF.

This clone has only a few counts. The same CDR3 arises from other DNA sequences in this sample as well. The J gene is TRBJ1-6, the V gene TRBV6-1; D not certain. Germline CDR1 is MNHNS and CDR2 is SASEGT. This CDR3 is built from 14 residues. With 6 bases removed from V and 6 bases from J, the gap between germline ends came to 12 bases. As DNA, the CDR3 is TGTGCCAGCAGCCAGGAGGGAGTTAATTCACCCCTCCACTTT. The encoded protein is CASSQEGVNSPLHF.

V and J are TRBV7-8 and TRBJ1-5; D call uncertain. Per germline, CDR1 SGHVS and CDR2 FQNEAQ. This CDR3 has 17 residues. V shed 1 base and J shed 0 bases, with 13 bases lying between them. DNA of the CDR3: TGTGCCAGCAGCTTAGGGAGGGCCTCGTATAGCAATCAGCCCCAGCATTTT. As protein: CASSLGRASYSNQPQHF.

The genes are TRBV2 and TRBJ1-2; 7 bases agree with TRBD1. Losses at the gene ends were 6 bases for V and 7 bases for J; bases not matched to a gene: 5. Germline V lookup: CDR1 SNHLY, CDR2 FYNNEI. This CDR3 is built from 12 residues. The CDR3: CASRTDRAGYTF. The CDR3 nucleotides are TGTGCCAGCAGGACCGACAGGGCTGGCTACACCTTC.

The chain has TRBV7-2 and TRBJ2-3; D may be TRBD2 (6 bases). This CDR3 has 15 residues. Per the germline V gene, CDR1 is SGHTA and CDR2 is FQGNSA. Deletions cut 1 base from V and 6 bases from J, with 14 bases between. The CDR3 nucleotides are TGTGCCAGCAGCTTAGGAGGACTACAGTGGGATACGCAGTATTTT. It specifies CASSLGGLQWDTQYF.

The J gene is TRBJ1-5, the V gene TRBV27, with D unresolved. Germline loops: CDR1 MNHEY, CDR2 SMNVEV (reference sequence). The CDR3 consists of 13 residues. Trimming removed 3 bases from V and 6 bases from J, with 9 bases in between. The CDR3 is CASSFIRGQPQHF. The CDR3 DNA reads TGTGCCAGCAGTTTTATCCGAGGTCAGCCCCAGCATTTT.

This chain uses TRBV10-2 with TRBJ2-5; D ambiguous. Germline V CDR1 and CDR2: WSHSY, SAAADI. The CDR3 extends over 12 amino acids. Trimming took 6 bases from V and 0 from J, leaving 5 bases between them. CDR3 sequence (DNA): TGCGCCAGCAGACAGCACCAAGAGACCCAGTACTTC. Translation gives CASRQHQETQYF.

The V gene is TRBV5-1, the J gene TRBJ1-4; TRBD1 might be the D (5 bases). The CDR3 is 16 residues long. Germline V CDR1 and CDR2: SGHRS, YFSETQ. Deletions cut 4 bases from V and 3 bases from J, with 16 bases between. CDR3 amino acids: CASSPFGGGSNEKLFF. The CDR3 DNA follows: TGCGCCAGCAGCCCCTTCGGGGGGGGATCTAATGAAAAACTGTTTTTT. The entire variable domain, with the rest obtained from reference TRBV5-1 and TRBJ1-4, is as follows: KAGVTQTPRYLIKTRGQQVTLSCSPISGHRSVSWYQQTPGQGLQFLFEYFSETQRNKGNFPGRFSGRQFSNSRSEMNVSTLELGDSALYLCASSPFGGGSNEKLFFGSGTQLSVL.

The chain has TRBV6-1 and TRBJ2-1; the match to TRBD2 covers 7 bases. The CDR3 runs 16 residues. V shed 4 bases and J 2 bases; nucleotides not matched to a gene: 8. The V gene's germline CDR1 is MNHNS and CDR2 SASEGT. The CDR3 is CASSARLSGAYNEQFF. The CDR3 DNA follows: TGTGCCAGCAGTGCCCGACTAAGCGGGGCCTACAATGAGCAGTTCTTC.

The rearrangement links TRBV4-1 to TRBJ2-7, with 10 bases lining up with TRBD1. In germline, CDR1 is MGHRA, CDR2 YSYEKL. This CDR3 contains 16 residues. Losses at the gene ends were 1 base for V and 5 bases for J; bases not matched to a gene: 8. The CDR3 region is CASSQGWTGGPNEQYF. The CDR3 coding sequence is TGCGCCAGCAGCCAAGGCTGGACAGGGGGGCCCAACGAGCAGTACTTC.

The chain couples TRBV6-5 to TRBJ1-4, with a possible D match to TRBD1 (5 bases). CDR1 MNHEY and CDR2 SVGAGI come from the germline V gene. The V gene lost 8 bases and the J gene lost 4 bases, with 14 bases spanning the gap. The CDR3 spans 14 residues. As DNA, the CDR3 is TGTGCCAGCTCAGACGACAGCCTTAATGAAAAACTGTTTTTT. Amino acid sequence: CASSDDSLNEKLFF.

The chain has TRBV30 and TRBJ2-5; TRBD1 might be the D (6 bases). Trimming took off 3 bases at V and 11 bases at J, with 19 bases between the two ends. This CDR3 is 13 amino acids long. Germline V gene lookup returns CDR1 GTSNPN and CDR2 SVGIG (reference sequence). CDR3 sequence: CAWSLAPPGEQYF. CDR3 bases: TGTGCCTGGAGCCTCGCCCCCCCAGGGGAGCAGTACTTC.